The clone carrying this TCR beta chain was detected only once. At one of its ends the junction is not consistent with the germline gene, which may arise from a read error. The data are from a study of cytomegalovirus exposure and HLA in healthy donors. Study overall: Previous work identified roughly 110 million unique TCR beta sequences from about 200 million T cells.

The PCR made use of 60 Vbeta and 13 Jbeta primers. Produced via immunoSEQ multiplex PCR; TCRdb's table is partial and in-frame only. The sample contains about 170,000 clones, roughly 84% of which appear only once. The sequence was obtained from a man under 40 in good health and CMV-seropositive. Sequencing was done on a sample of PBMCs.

In DNA form, the CDR3 reads TGTTCCAGCAGCTTAGACGCGTACAATGAGCAGTTCTTC. It translates to CSSSLDAYNEQFF. V gene TRBV7-9 combines with J gene TRBJ2-1; unclear D gene. Per germline, CDR1 SEHNR and CDR2 FQNEAQ (reference sequence). The CDR3 is 13 residues long.